This passage covers 10 T cell receptor beta chains from one sample sequenced in a study of neoadjuvant anti-PD-1 for oral cavity cancer (dated by TCRdb to 2020 to 2023). What this sample's time point label stands for: before neoadjuvant nivolumab. The library was obtained by the immunoSEQ multiplex PCR assay. Here the immuneACCESS table is served through TCRdb, limited to in-frame sequences with V and J called. Missing clones are a known gap in these copies; in checked studies unresolved V genes cover under half, and the rest lacks a known reason. For this sample there are about 62,000 clones; more than 60% appear just once. In total, the top ten clones hold approximately 2.8% of the sample. The specimen comprised PBMCs, sampled before nivolumab (anti-PD-1) treatment. These receptors all stem from a person aged 35-79 years with oral cavity squamous cell carcinoma.

In this sample, this clone turned up a few times. This chain links TRBV11-3 with TRBJ2-2; a possible D gene is TRBD1 (6 bases). The CDR3 has 15 residues. Between the trimmed V and J ends, which lost 5 bases and 3 bases, there was a span of 13 bases. Germline V gives CDR1 SGHNT, CDR2 YENEEA. For the CDR3, the DNA is TGTGCCAGCAGCCCTCGGGACACCTACACCGGGGAGCTGTTTTTT. Its protein is CASSPRDTYTGELFF.

The chain joins TRBV5-6 to TRBJ1-5; D is perhaps TRBD1 (5 bases). The CDR3 has 14 amino acids. The V gene lost 5 bases and the J gene lost 3 bases, with 12 bases spanning the gap. Germline-derived CDR1 and CDR2 are SGHDT and YYEEEE. CDR3 sequence (DNA): TGTGCCAGCAGTTCGGACAAGCACAATCAGCCCCAGCATTTT. Its translation is CASSSDKHNQPQHF.

This chain joins TRBV10-3 and TRBJ2-7; D is uncertain. This CDR3 is 12 amino acids long. V was clipped by 0 bases and J by 3 bases, with 3 bases between them. From germline, CDR1 is ENHRY and CDR2 SYGVKD. The DNA of the CDR3 is TGTGCCATCAGTGAGTCGAGCTACGAGCAGTACTTC. Residues: CAISESSYEQYF.

The chain is built from TRBV19 and TRBJ2-2; 8 bases fit TRBD2. The junction had 2 bases not matched to a gene; V was cut back by 1 base and J by 4 bases. CDR1 LNHDA and CDR2 SQIVND come from the germline V gene (reference sequence). This CDR3 has 15 amino acids. CDR3 DNA sequence: TGTGCCAGTAGTATAGCCGGGAGGGGCACCGGGGAGCTGTTTTTT. Translating it yields CASSIAGRGTGELFF.

This clone occurred a few times. V and J are TRBV6-4 and TRBJ1-6; no firm D call. Trimming removed 3 bases from V and 8 bases from J, with 8 bases in between. The germline V gene has CDR1 MRHNA and CDR2 SNTAGT. The CDR3 loop spans 13 amino acids. The CDR3 nucleotides read TGTGCCAGCAGTGAAGCCTTTGATTCACCCCTCCACTTT. As protein: CASSEAFDSPLHF.

This rearrangement joins TRBV10-1 to TRBJ1-2; D unresolved. The CDR3 length is 13 residues. From germline, CDR1 is WNHNN and CDR2 SYGVQD (reference sequence). V was shortened by 3 bases and J by 4 bases, with 9 bases between the two germline ends. CDR3: CASSDQASYGYTF. The CDR3 DNA sequence: TGCGCCAGCAGTGACCAGGCGAGCTATGGCTACACCTTC.

The gene calls are TRBV6-1 and TRBJ1-4; no clear D gene. Germline CDR1 reads MNHNS; CDR2 reads SASEGT. This CDR3 has 15 residues. Trimming shortened V by 7 bases and J by 8 bases, and 20 bases separated the two germline ends. CDR3 bases: TGTGCCAGCAACCCCGGACCTCAGACTCGAGAAAAACTGTTTTTT. It specifies CASNPGPQTREKLFF.

The rearrangement joins TRBV27 to TRBJ2-7; TRBD1 might be the D (7 bases). V was pared by 7 bases and J by 2 bases, with 18 bases between. Per germline, CDR1 MNHEY and CDR2 SMNVEV (reference sequence). The CDR3 consists of 15 residues. CDR3: CASTPAPGGTYEQYF. CDR3 nucleotide sequence: TGTGCCAGCACTCCCGCACCAGGGGGGACCTACGAGCAGTACTTC.

This clone came up once. The chain has TRBV19 and TRBJ2-3; D remains unclear. CDR3 length equals 13 residues. Trimming removed 6 bases from V and 2 bases from J, with 9 bases in between. From germline, CDR1 is LNHDA and CDR2 SQIVND (reference sequence). The CDR3 coding sequence is TGTGCCAGTAGGCCCTCTCACACAGATACGCAGTATTTT. Its protein product is CASRPSHTDTQYF.

The rearrangement uses TRBV5-5 and TRBJ2-7, with unresolved D. CDR1 is SGHKS and CDR2 is YYEKEE in the germline V gene (reference sequence). Trimming pared 2 bases from V and 5 bases from J, leaving 14 bases between. This CDR3 comprises 14 residues. The CDR3: CASSFNPSFNEQYF. Here the CDR3 DNA reads TGTGCCAGCAGCTTCAATCCTTCTTTTAACGAGCAGTACTTC.